The rows below give T cell receptor beta chains drawn from one sample of a study of cytomegalovirus exposure and HLA in healthy donors. Libraries were prepared by immunoSEQ multiplex PCR; TCRdb keeps only in-frame clonotypes and omits some of them. Here the sample spans under 200,000 clones, roughly 85% being singletons. Sequenced input: PBMCs. These receptors came from a woman aged 40 to 50 in good health and CMV-seronegative. Each CDR3 is given with its conserved first and last residue. The D gene is left open where the match is weak. Clone size, where shown, is once, few, many, or a class for clones that have expanded.

J gene: TRBJ1-1
clone size: .
V gene: TRBV2
D gene: .
CDR3 DNA: TGTGCCAGCAGGGGGGGAACTGAAGCTTTCTTT
CDR3 protein: CASRGGTEAFF

J gene: TRBJ2-7
clone size: .
V gene: TRBV29-1
D gene: TRBD2
CDR3 DNA: TGCAGCGTTGATACTAGCGGGAGTAAAGAGCAGTACTTC
CDR3 protein: CSVDTSGSKEQYF

J gene: TRBJ1-2
clone size: .
V gene: TRBV4-3
D gene: .
CDR3 DNA: TGCGCCAGCAGCCAAGATGTTGACAGGAGCTATGGCTACACCTTC
CDR3 protein: CASSQDVDRSYGYTF

J gene: TRBJ2-1
clone size: .
V gene: TRBV11-2
D gene: .
CDR3 DNA: TGTGCCAGCCAGGTAGGGGCTAGGGAGCAGTTCTTC
CDR3 protein: CASQVGAREQFF

J gene: TRBJ1-2
clone size: .
V gene: TRBV29-1
D gene: .
CDR3 DNA: TGCAGCGCCAATCAAGGGGACTATGGCTACACCTTC
CDR3 protein: CSANQGDYGYTF

J gene: TRBJ2-5
clone size: .
V gene: TRBV9
D gene: TRBD2
CDR3 DNA: TGTGCCAGCAGCGCCTTTTACGGGGGGCAAGAGACCCAGTACTTC
CDR3 protein: CASSAFYGGQETQYF

J gene: TRBJ1-6
clone size: .
V gene: TRBV7-8
D gene: TRBD1
CDR3 DNA: TGTGCCAGCAGCTTAGTCCCGGACAGGGCAAGCTCCTATAATTCACCCCTCCACTTT
CDR3 protein: CASSLVPDRASSYNSPLHF

J gene: TRBJ1-1
clone size: .
V gene: TRBV7-9
D gene: TRBD1
CDR3 DNA: TGTGCCAGCAGCTCCTCGACAGGGACAGAAGCTTTCTTT
CDR3 protein: CASSSSTGTEAFF

J gene: TRBJ2-5
clone size: few
V gene: TRBV9
D gene: TRBD2
CDR3 DNA: TGTGCCAGCAGCGTAGCCCCACTGGGAGGGGAGACCCAGTACTTC
CDR3 protein: CASSVAPLGGETQYF

J gene: TRBJ2-7
clone size: .
V gene: TRBV28
D gene: .
CDR3 DNA: TGTGCCAGCAGTTTAATCTCGCTGCCAGGGGTGGATTACTTC
CDR3 protein: CASSLISLPGVDYF

J gene: TRBJ2-7
clone size: .
V gene: TRBV28
D gene: TRBD2
CDR3 DNA: TGTGCCAGCAGTTATAGCGGGAGGCTCGCCGAGCAGTACTTC
CDR3 protein: CASSYSGRLAEQYF

J gene: TRBJ1-2
clone size: .
V gene: TRBV11-3
D gene: .
CDR3 DNA: TGTGCCAGCAGCTTAGATCCGACAGGATTCTATGGCTACACCTTC
CDR3 protein: CASSLDPTGFYGYTF

J gene: TRBJ1-1
clone size: .
V gene: TRBV4-1
D gene: .
CDR3 DNA: TGCGCCAGCAGCCAAGAACTCTGGACAGTGAACACTGAAGCTTTCTTT
CDR3 protein: CASSQELWTVNTEAFF

J gene: TRBJ1-5
clone size: once
V gene: TRBV19
D gene: TRBD1
CDR3 DNA: TGTGCCAGTAGTTTAAGACAGGGGCATCAGCCCCAGCATTTT
CDR3 protein: CASSLRQGHQPQHF

J gene: TRBJ1-4
clone size: .
V gene: TRBV10-3
D gene: .
CDR3 DNA: TGTGCCATCAGTGAGCAGAGGGCCCTTAATGAAAAACTGTTTTTT
CDR3 protein: CAISEQRALNEKLFF

J gene: TRBJ1-5
clone size: .
V gene: TRBV5-4
D gene: .
CDR3 DNA: TGTGCCAGCAGTTTGGGAGGGATGGATCAGCCCCAGCATTTT
CDR3 protein: CASSLGGMDQPQHF

J gene: TRBJ2-1
clone size: .
V gene: TRBV5-1
D gene: TRBD1
CDR3 DNA: TGCGCCAGCAGACAGGACAGGGGAATATACAATGAGCAGTTCTTC
CDR3 protein: CASRQDRGIYNEQFF

J gene: TRBJ1-1
clone size: .
V gene: TRBV27
D gene: .
CDR3 DNA: TGTGCCAGCAGTAAGAGACAGCCACTGAACACTGAAGCTTTCTTT
CDR3 protein: CASSKRQPLNTEAFF

J gene: TRBJ1-6
clone size: few
V gene: TRBV6-1
D gene: .
CDR3 DNA: TGTGCCAGCTGCCCAAGTAACCCGGGTGATTCACCCCTCCACTTT
CDR3 protein: CASCPSNPGDSPLHF

J gene: TRBJ1-2
clone size: .
V gene: TRBV29-1
D gene: TRBD1
CDR3 DNA: TGCAGCGTTCAGGGGGATGGCTACACCTTC
CDR3 protein: CSVQGDGYTF

J gene: TRBJ2-3
clone size: .
V gene: TRBV5-1
D gene: .
CDR3 DNA: TGCGCCAGCAGCTTGCCGGGTGCAGATACGCAGTATTTT
CDR3 protein: CASSLPGADTQYF

J gene: TRBJ2-1
clone size: few
V gene: TRBV4-3
D gene: TRBD2
CDR3 DNA: TGCGCCAGCAGCCAAGATTTCCTAGCGGGAGGGGAGCAGTTCTTC
CDR3 protein: CASSQDFLAGGEQFF

J gene: TRBJ1-5
clone size: .
V gene: TRBV5-1
D gene: TRBD1
CDR3 DNA: TGCGCCAGCAGCGCTGGACAGGGAAGTGAGCCCCAGCATTTT
CDR3 protein: CASSAGQGSEPQHF

J gene: TRBJ2-1
clone size: .
V gene: TRBV2
D gene: TRBD2
CDR3 DNA: TGTGCCAGCAGTGCTAGCGGGAGTAACAATGAGCAGTTCTTC
CDR3 protein: CASSASGSNNEQFF

J gene: TRBJ1-5
clone size: .
V gene: TRBV19
D gene: TRBD1
CDR3 DNA: TGTGCCAGTACCCACATCGCCCGGACAGGGGGTGACCAGCCCCAGCATTTT
CDR3 protein: CASTHIARTGGDQPQHF

J gene: TRBJ2-7
clone size: once
V gene: TRBV6-1
D gene: .
CDR3 DNA: TGTGCCAGCAGTGAAGAGAGACTAGTAATTCACGAGCAGTACTTC
CDR3 protein: CASSEERLVIHEQYF

J gene: TRBJ1-1
clone size: .
V gene: TRBV7-2
D gene: .
CDR3 DNA: TGTGCCAGCAGCCGCGATTACACTGAAGCTTTCTTT
CDR3 protein: CASSRDYTEAFF